This T cell receptor (beta chain) was captured by sequencing in a study of cytomegalovirus exposure and HLA in healthy donors. The study ran its PCR with 60 Vbeta and 13 Jbeta primers. Assay used: immunoSEQ multiplex PCR; TCRdb lists only in-frame clones, some missing. The profile covers approximately 71,000 clones, with less than 80% appearing a single time and 9.5% to 13% taken by the ten largest. CDR1 is LGHNA and CDR2 is YNFKEQ in the germline V gene. The ends were cut back, 3 bases at V and 2 bases at J, with 15 bases in the middle. The CDR3 length is 16 residues. The sequenced sample was PBMCs. The chain carries TRBV4-2 and TRBJ2-3; D is possibly TRBD2 (7 bases). The source is a woman in her 40s in good health and CMV-seropositive. In DNA form, the CDR3 reads TGTGCCAGCAGCCAGTCGGCGGGGGCCCTCACAGATACGCAGTATTTT. Protein product: CASSQSAGALTDTQYF.